The 19 T cell receptor beta chains given below trace back to one sample, sequenced in a study of blood T cell repertoires in COVID-19. Profiled with immunoSEQ multiplex PCR; TCRdb holds only in-frame clones, not every one. The profile covers over 150,000 clones, with more than 75% appearing a single time and approximately 12% taken by the ten largest. The sample consisted of peripheral blood. Every receptor here comes from a woman in her sixties or seventies with COVID-19, enrolled during active disease.

The count of this clone is one. The chain couples TRBV6-1 to TRBJ2-1, with 8 bases that match TRBD2. J lost 6 bases, V lost 4 bases, and 11 bases had no gene match. The CDR3 runs 16 residues. The V gene's germline CDR1 is MNHNS and CDR2 SASEGT. The chain's CDR3 is CASSANSGITGNEQFF. The DNA of the CDR3 is TGTGCCAGCAGTGCGAATAGCGGGATAACTGGCAATGAGCAGTTCTTC.

This chain uses TRBV5-1 with TRBJ2-2; D is possibly TRBD2 (6 bases). Germline V gene lookup returns CDR1 SGHRS and CDR2 YFSETQ. This CDR3 has 15 residues. Between the trimmed V and J ends, which lost 2 bases and 1 base, there was a span of 9 bases. CDR3 loop: CASSFGGVNTGELFF. CDR3 DNA: TGCGCCAGCAGCTTCGGCGGGGTGAACACCGGGGAGCTGTTTTTT.

This clone appeared once. V usage is TRBV20-1 and J usage is TRBJ2-5; 9 bases match TRBD2. CDR1 DFQATT and CDR2 SNEGSKA come from the germline V gene (reference sequence). V lost 3 bases and J lost 5; bases outside the gene matches: 7. This CDR3 has 14 amino acids. CDR3 sequence: CSASIAGDWETQYF. The CDR3 DNA follows: TGCAGTGCTAGTATAGCGGGAGACTGGGAGACCCAGTACTTC.

The V and J genes are TRBV5-1 and TRBJ2-6; no firm D call. Trimming stripped 0 bases from V and 3 bases from J, with 4 bases between. This CDR3 contains 14 residues. Per the germline V gene, CDR1 is SGHRS and CDR2 is YFSETQ. CDR3 in amino acids: CASSLDIGANVLTF. The CDR3 bases are TGCGCCAGCAGCTTGGACATTGGGGCCAACGTCCTGACTTTC.

The chain couples TRBV6-5 to TRBJ1-4; TRBD1 is a possible D gene (5 bases). This CDR3 region has 13 residues. V lost 10 bases to trimming and J lost 5 bases, with 14 bases between them. Per the germline V gene, CDR1 is MNHEY and CDR2 is SVGAGI. The CDR3: CATRTFANEKLFF. In DNA, the CDR3 is TGTGCCACCCGGACATTCGCAAATGAAAAACTGTTTTTT.

V is TRBV2 and J is TRBJ1-1; D is perhaps TRBD1 (6 bases). V was cut by 4 bases and J by 5 bases, with 14 bases left in between. This CDR3 has 14 amino acids. Germline CDR1 and CDR2: SNHLY and FYNNEI. This CDR3 is CASSGIGRGTEAFF. Written as DNA, the CDR3 is TGTGCCAGCAGTGGCATTGGTAGGGGGACTGAAGCTTTCTTT. Together with reference TRBV2 and TRBJ1-1, the CDR3 gives the full variable domain: EPEVTQTPSHQVTQMGQEVILRCVPISNHLYFYWYRQILGQKVEFLVSFYNNEISEKSEIFDDQFSVERPDGSNFTLKIRSTKLEDSAMYFCASSGIGRGTEAFFGQGTRLTVV.

This sequence joins TRBV6-5 and TRBJ1-3; D is possibly TRBD1 (5 bases). The V end lost 6 bases, the J end lost 7 bases, and 16 bases lay between the germline ends. Germline values: CDR1 MNHEY, CDR2 SVGAGI. CDR3 length: 14 residues. CDR3 DNA: TGTGCCAGCAGCCGAAGCGGGCGGGGGAACACCATATATTTT. Its protein product is CASSRSGRGNTIYF.

The chain is built from TRBV15 and TRBJ1-3; possible D gene TRBD1, 6 bases. Germline V lookup: CDR1 LNHNV, CDR2 YYDKDF (reference sequence). CDR3 length equals 14 residues. Trimming pared 1 base from V and 4 bases from J, leaving 8 bases between. CDR3 sequence reads: CATSRGGHGNTIYF. CDR3 nucleotide sequence: TGTGCCACCAGCAGAGGGGGGCACGGAAACACCATATATTTT. The whole variable domain, remainder taken from reference TRBV15 and TRBJ1-3, is DAMVIQNPRYQVTQFGKPVTLSCSQTLNHNVMYWYQQKSSQAPKLLFHYYDKDFNNEADTPDNFQSRRPNTSFCFLDIRSPGLGDTAMYLCATSRGGHGNTIYFGEGSWLTVV.

This rearrangement joins TRBV6-5 to TRBJ1-5; 7 bases line up with TRBD1. Germline loops: CDR1 MNHEY, CDR2 SVGAGI. This CDR3 has 15 amino acids. With 2 bases clipped from V and 0 bases from J, the junction kept 1 base outside the gene matches. The chain's CDR3 is CASSYTGDSNQPQHF. The CDR3 DNA follows: TGTGCCAGCAGTTACACAGGGGATAGCAATCAGCCCCAGCATTTT.

This chain connects TRBV5-1 to TRBJ2-5; 14 positions match TRBD2. CDR1 and CDR2 from the germline V gene are SGHRS and YFSETQ. This CDR3 contains 16 residues. Trimming took 4 bases from V and 5 from J; bases not matched to a gene: 7. The chain's CDR3 is CASSGGTSGSTETQYF. The CDR3 DNA reads TGCGCCAGCAGCGGCGGGACTAGCGGGAGCACGGAGACCCAGTACTTC.

About this clone itself: Relative to the germline gene, one junction end is altered; a read error may explain this. The rearrangement joins TRBV11-3 to TRBJ2-1; TRBD1 matches 9 bases. This CDR3 has 17 residues. The germline gives CDR1 SGHNT, CDR2 YENEEA. CDR3 bases: TGTGTCAGCAGCTTAGCTGGGACAGGGATTACCTACAATGAGCAGTTCTTC. Its protein is CVSSLAGTGITYNEQFF.

The CDR3 coding sequence is TGTGCCAGTTTAGGGGGTTCCTACGAGCAGTACTTC. Encoded protein: CASLGGSYEQYF. The V gene is TRBV12-3 or TRBV12-4, the J gene TRBJ2-7, with D perhaps matching TRBD1 (6 bases). V gave up 9 bases and J gave up 1 base, with 10 bases separating them. The CDR3 has 12 amino acids.

V usage is TRBV6-6 and J usage is TRBJ2-3; 10 positions match TRBD2. The CDR3 spans 15 residues. V was pared by 7 bases and J by 0 bases, with 4 bases of the junction left unmatched. Per the germline V gene, CDR1 is MNHNY and CDR2 is SVGAGI (reference sequence). CDR3 sequence (DNA): TGTGCCAGCAACACTAGCGGGGCTAGCACAGATACGCAGTATTTT. Translated, it gives CASNTSGASTDTQYF.

This chain connects TRBV19 to TRBJ2-4; D possibly corresponds to TRBD1 (6 bases). CDR1 and CDR2 from the germline V gene are LNHDA and SQIVND (reference sequence). The CDR3 is made up of 15 amino acids. Trimming left V 7 bases short and J 1 base short, with 14 bases between. Here the CDR3 DNA reads TGTGCCAGTACTATGGGGGCGCCCGCCAAAAACATTCAGTACTTC. As protein: CASTMGAPAKNIQYF.

The V and J genes are TRBV30 and TRBJ2-1, with D maybe TRBD2 (5 bases). The V end was cut by 0 bases, the J end by 10 bases, with 10 bases between. Looked up from germline, CDR1 is GTSNPN and CDR2 is SVGIG (reference sequence). This CDR3 is 12 amino acids long. The CDR3 loop reads CAWSVLREEQFF. In DNA, the CDR3 is TGTGCCTGGAGTGTACTACGGGAAGAGCAGTTCTTC.

This clone appeared a single time. The V gene is TRBV5-1, the J gene TRBJ1-5, with a weak D call TRBD1 (6 bases). The CDR3 sequence is 15 residues long. V shed 0 bases and J shed 6 bases, with 13 bases lying between them. Germline CDR1 SGHRS, CDR2 YFSETQ. CDR3 sequence: CASSLEGQLTQPQHF. The CDR3 DNA reads as TGCGCCAGCAGCTTGGAGGGACAACTTACTCAGCCCCAGCATTTT.

This chain joins TRBV28 and TRBJ1-2, with TRBD1 matching 10 bases. Germline V gene lookup returns CDR1 MDHEN and CDR2 SYDVKM. The CDR3 extends over 17 amino acids. J was trimmed by 2 bases and V by 5 bases; bases with no gene match: 11. The CDR3, as DNA: TGTGCCAGCAGTCCTGGGGGGCCGGGACAGGGGAACTATGGCTACACCTTC. This gives the protein CASSPGGPGQGNYGYTF.

This chain connects TRBV19 to TRBJ2-2; 7 nucleotides line up with TRBD2. Unmatched junction bases numbered 11, after V lost 3 bases and J lost 4 bases. The CDR3 is made up of 17 amino acids. Per germline, CDR1 LNHDA and CDR2 SQIVND (reference sequence). The CDR3 region is CASSISGGSVGTGELFF. The DNA for the CDR3 is TGTGCCAGTAGTATTTCGGGCGGGAGCGTCGGCACCGGGGAGCTGTTTTTT.

J is TRBJ1-1 and V is TRBV11-3; tentatively, D is TRBD1 (5 bases). The CDR3 sequence is 14 residues long. Trimming took 0 bases from V and 4 from J, leaving 9 bases between them. Germline V lookup: CDR1 SGHNT, CDR2 YENEEA. The CDR3 loop reads CASSLDLRVTEAFF. In DNA form, the CDR3 reads TGTGCCAGCAGCTTAGATCTCAGGGTCACTGAAGCTTTCTTT. Full variable domain (remainder filled in from reference TRBV11-3 and TRBJ1-1): EAGVVQSPRYKIIEKKQPVAFWCNPISGHNTLYWYLQNLGQGPELLIRYENEEAVDDSQLPKDRFSAERLKGVDSTLKIQPAELGDSAVYLCASSLDLRVTEAFFGQGTRLTVV.